These T cell receptor beta chains were read from a single sample in a study of glioma-infiltrating T cells after dendritic cell vaccination. TCRdb keeps only in-frame clones here, not all; method: immunoSEQ multiplex PCR. The table records approximately 90,000 clones, approximately 75% of them present only once. The sample was blood, taken after dendritic cell vaccination. The source of these receptors is a human donor with glioblastoma. Both conserved end residues are part of each CDR3. A D gene is named only where the DNA matches it firmly.

j_call v_call d_call cdr3_nt cdr3_aa
TRBJ1-5 TRBV19 NA TGTGCCAGTAGTATAATAAGCGGTCCCCATCAGCCCCAGCATTTT CASSIISGPHQPQHF
TRBJ1-1 TRBV5-1 NA TGCGCCAGCACAAAAAACGTGCCAGGGGACACTGAAGCTTTCTTT CASTKNVPGDTEAFF
TRBJ2-4 TRBV5-1 TRBD2 TGCGCCAGCAGCCCCCTGGGGGGGGCCAAAAACATTCAGTACTTC CASSPLGGAKNIQYF
TRBJ2-2 TRBV6-1 NA TGTGCCAGCAGTTCATCAGTCACCGGGGAGCTGTTTTTT CASSSSVTGELFF
TRBJ2-2 TRBV27 TRBD2 TGTGCCAGCGGGTTCTGGTCGGGGGGGCCGGTCACCGGGGAGCTGTTTTTT CASGFWSGGPVTGELFF
TRBJ1-3 TRBV30 NA TGTGCCTGGAGTGTCGGGACTCTTGTCACCCCTGGAAACACCATATATTTT CAWSVGTLVTPGNTIYF
TRBJ1-4 TRBV30 TRBD1 TGTGCCTGGATGACAGGGGGGGATGAAAAACTGTTTTTT CAWMTGGDEKLFF
TRBJ2-1 TRBV7-3 TRBD1 TGTGCCAGCAGCTCCGACAGGGGGACGTACAATGAGCAGTTCTTC CASSSDRGTYNEQFF
TRBJ1-1 TRBV19 TRBD1 TGTGCCAGTAGTATAGGGCCGACAGGGGGTATTACTGAAGCTTTCTTT CASSIGPTGGITEAFF
TRBJ2-5 TRBV28 NA TGTGCCAGCAGTTTATCTCGCGTGGTCACGAAGACCCAGTACTTC CASSLSRVVTKTQYF
TRBJ1-1 TRBV5-6 NA TGTGCCAGCAGCTTGGGATGGGACATGATGAACACTGAAGCTTTCTTT CASSLGWDMMNTEAFF
TRBJ2-3 TRBV10-3 TRBD1 TGTGCCATCAGCACTAGACAGGGGAGCACAGATACGCAGTATTTT CAISTRQGSTDTQYF
TRBJ1-5 TRBV6-6 TRBD1 TGTGCCAGCAGTCACTACAGGGGGAAGAGCAATCAGCCCCAGCATTTT CASSHYRGKSNQPQHF
TRBJ2-2 TRBV5-1 NA TGCGCCAGCAGCTCCGGTACGGGATTAGGCACCGGGGAGCTGTTTTTT CASSSGTGLGTGELFF